One sample yielded the 14 T cell receptor beta chains listed below, sequenced in a study of human T cells and chemical hapten exposure. Documented time point: patch test 3, about 24 weeks after DPC sensitization. The treatment: therapeutic diphenylcyclopropenone sensitization with weekly scalp DPC. Each CDR3 protein is one row after TCRdb ran MiXCR on the RACE reads. The data contain tens of thousands of distinct CDR3 sequences, roughly 9.6% of them singletons. The sample was whole blood, taken in connection with sensitization to the hapten diphenylcyclopropenone (DPC). Receptor source: a woman younger than 45 with alopecia areata. Some clones in this sample may be carry-over from other donors' samples.

As for this clonotype: This clone may be a read error of a much larger clone one base away. The chain couples TRBV28 to TRBJ2-7, with 12 bases matching TRBD2. CDR1 and CDR2 (germline): MDHEN, SYDVKM. The CDR3 contains 15 residues. In nucleotides, the CDR3 is TGTGCCAGCAGTCTCCCGGGACTAGCGGGCTACGAGCAGCACTTC. The encoded protein is CASSLPGLAGYEQHF. Full variable domain (outside the CDR3, taken from reference TRBV28 and TRBJ2-7): DVKVTQSSRYLVKRTGEKVFLECVQDMDHENMFWYRQDPGLGLRLIYFSYDVKMKEKGDIPEGYSVSREKKERFSLILESASTNQTSMYLCASSLPGLAGYEQHFGPGTRLTVT.

The J gene is TRBJ1-3, the V gene TRBV7-2; D gene uncertain. CDR1 and CDR2 (germline): SGHTA, FQGNSA. This CDR3 is built from 12 residues. Trimming left V 5 bases short and J 5 bases short, with 7 bases between. CDR3 loop: CASSNQRNTIYF. The DNA of the CDR3 is TGTGCCAGCAGCAACCAGCGAAACACCATATATTTT.

This clonotype was found many times. J is TRBJ2-1 and V is TRBV4-3; 8 nucleotides line up with TRBD1. CDR3 length equals 15 residues. Per the germline V gene, CDR1 is LGHNA and CDR2 is YSLEER. J was trimmed by 6 bases and V by 0 bases; bases with no gene match: 4. In DNA, the CDR3 is TGCGCCAGCAGCCAAGATAGTGACAGGGGCAATGAGCAGTTCTTC. Protein: CASSQDSDRGNEQFF.

As regards this clonotype: This CDR3 is missing its conserved last phenylalanine or tryptophan, likely due to a read error. V gene TRBV11-3 combines with J gene TRBJ2-3, with TRBD1 as a possible D gene (5 bases). CDR1 is SGHNT, CDR2 YENEEA, per germline. Between the trimmed V and J ends, which lost 5 bases and 6 bases, there was a span of 18 bases. This CDR3 has 15 residues. CDR3 in amino acids: CASSLGSGPADTQYS. The CDR3 region has the DNA TGTGCCAGCAGCCTGGGGTCAGGGCCCGCGGATACGCAGTATTCT.

This sequence joins TRBV2 and TRBJ1-1, with D possibly matching TRBD1 (6 bases). CDR3 length: 14 amino acids. Trimming shortened V by 7 bases and J by 0 bases, and 12 bases separated the two germline ends. CDR1 and CDR2 from the germline V gene are SNHLY and FYNNEI. The CDR3 DNA is TGTGCCAGCAATCAGGGGACCATGAACACTGAAGCTTTCTTT. Translated: CASNQGTMNTEAFF.

Many counts were recorded for this clonotype. The V gene is TRBV18, the J gene TRBJ2-1; D may be TRBD2 (6 bases). This CDR3 contains 15 residues. With 2 bases removed from V and 10 bases from J, the gap between germline ends came to 18 bases. Germline CDR1 reads KGHSH; CDR2 reads LQKENI. Here the CDR3 reads CASSPTGTSSIEQFF. DNA of the CDR3: TGTGCCAGCTCACCAACCGGGACTTCCTCAATAGAGCAGTTCTTC.

The CDR3 nucleotides are TGTGCCAGCTCACCTGACAGCGGTAACTATGGCTACACCTTC. Amino acid sequence: CASSPDSGNYGYTF. This chain links TRBV18 with TRBJ1-2, with D perhaps TRBD1 (5 bases). Per the germline V gene, CDR1 is KGHSH and CDR2 is LQKENI. This CDR3 comprises 14 residues. The V gene lost 3 bases and the J gene lost 1 base, with 9 bases spanning the gap.

The J gene is TRBJ1-2, the V gene TRBV9; TRBD1 agrees at 8 bases. With 3 bases clipped from V and 8 bases from J, the junction kept 6 bases outside the gene matches. Germline CDR1 SGDLS, CDR2 YYNGEE. The CDR3 is made up of 13 amino acids. CDR3 protein: CASSARTGNGYTF. Written as DNA, the CDR3 is TGTGCCAGCAGCGCGCGGACAGGGAACGGCTACACCTTC.

This clonotype was recorded only once. This may stem from a read error, because a much larger clone lies one nucleotide away. The V and J genes are TRBV28 and TRBJ2-7; TRBD1 aligns across 8 bases. This CDR3 is 14 amino acids long. Germline V CDR1 and CDR2: MDHEN, SYDVKM. Here the CDR3 DNA reads TGTGCCAGCAGCCTCAGGGGGCAGATCTACGAGCTGTACTTC. Protein: CASSLRGQIYELYF.

This clonotype was found a few times. This chain connects TRBV12-3 or TRBV12-4 to TRBJ2-5; D possibly matches TRBD1 or TRBD2 (5 bases each). V lost 2 bases and J lost 5, with 9 bases in between. The CDR3 contains 13 residues. The CDR3 loop is CASSLRGRETQYF. In DNA, the CDR3 is TGTGCCAGCAGTTTAAGGGGACGGGAGACCCAGTACTTC.

The chain has TRBV29-1 and TRBJ2-5, with 14 bases matching TRBD2. CDR3 length: 13 residues. Unmatched junction bases numbered 7, after V lost 6 bases and J lost 10 bases. Germline CDR1 SQVTM, CDR2 ANQGSEA. CDR3 region: CSVDGLAGGDQYF. The CDR3 DNA sequence: TGCAGCGTAGACGGACTAGCGGGAGGTGACCAGTACTTC.

This clonotype was observed at least ten times. In DNA, the CDR3 is TGTGCCAGCAGTCCCTTTGGGGGACAGGGGGCAACTGAGCAGTTCTTC. This encodes CASSPFGGQGATEQFF. The chain combines TRBV28 with TRBJ2-1, with 12 bases identical to TRBD1. The CDR3 has 16 amino acids. Trimming removed 5 bases from V and 9 bases from J; junction bases left unmatched: 11. The germline CDR1 and CDR2 sequences are MDHEN and SYDVKM. The full variable domain, completed using reference TRBV28 and TRBJ2-1, is DVKVTQSSRYLVKRTGEKVFLECVQDMDHENMFWYRQDPGLGLRLIYFSYDVKMKEKGDIPEGYSVSREKKERFSLILESASTNQTSMYLCASSPFGGQGATEQFFGPGTRLTVL.

This chain links TRBV29-1 with TRBJ2-3; TRBD1 is a possible D gene (6 bases). Germline CDR1 SQVTM, CDR2 ANQGSEA. The V gene lost 4 bases and the J gene lost 2 bases, with 13 bases spanning the gap. The CDR3 is made up of 14 amino acids. The CDR3 DNA is TGCAGCGTTGCCCCAGGGGTCAACACAGATACGCAGTATTTT. Translated, it gives CSVAPGVNTDTQYF.

There are many counts of this clonotype. The V gene is TRBV20-1, the J gene TRBJ2-1, with 8 bases identical to TRBD2. Trimming took 6 bases from V and 0 from J; bases not matched to a gene: 7. CDR3 size: 15 residues. Germline-derived CDR1 and CDR2 are DFQATT and SNEGSKA (reference sequence). The CDR3 spells CSAPRGGSSYNEQFF. Here the CDR3 DNA reads TGCAGTGCCCCCCGGGGGGGAAGCTCCTACAATGAGCAGTTCTTC.